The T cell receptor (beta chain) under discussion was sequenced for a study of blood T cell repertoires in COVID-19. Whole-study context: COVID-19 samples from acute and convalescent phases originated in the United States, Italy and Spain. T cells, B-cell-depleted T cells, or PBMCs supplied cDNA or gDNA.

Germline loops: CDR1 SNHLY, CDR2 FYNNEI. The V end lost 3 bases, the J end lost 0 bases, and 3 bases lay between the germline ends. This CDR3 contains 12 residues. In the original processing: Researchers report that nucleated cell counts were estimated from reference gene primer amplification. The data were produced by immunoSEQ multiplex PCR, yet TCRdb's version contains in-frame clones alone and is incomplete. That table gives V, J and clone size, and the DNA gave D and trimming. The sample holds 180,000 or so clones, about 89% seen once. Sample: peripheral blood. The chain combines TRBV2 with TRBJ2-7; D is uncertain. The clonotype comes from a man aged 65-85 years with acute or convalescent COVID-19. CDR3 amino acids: CASSDSSYEQYF. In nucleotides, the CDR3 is TGTGCCAGCAGTGACAGCTCCTACGAGCAGTACTTC. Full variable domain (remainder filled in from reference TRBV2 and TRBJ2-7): EPEVTQTPSHQVTQMGQEVILRCVPISNHLYFYWYRQILGQKVEFLVSFYNNEISEKSEIFDDQFSVERPDGSNFTLKIRSTKLEDSAMYFCASSDSSYEQYFGPGTRLTVT.